Listed below are T cell receptor beta chains from one sample, sequenced in a study of Ad26.COV2.S vaccination and SARS-CoV-2 variants. Assay used: immunoSEQ multiplex PCR; TCRdb lists only in-frame clones, some missing. The profile shows roughly 300,000 clones, 75% to 90% of them singletons. The material sequenced was peripheral blood, taken in a trial of Ad26.COV2.S vaccine versus placebo. The source of these receptors is a person between 18 and 60 years old who received the Ad26.COV2.S COVID-19 vaccine or a placebo. The CDR3 runs from the conserved cysteine through the conserved F or W. D genes are given only for firm matches. Clone size is shown for a subset of rows, as once, few, many or a class of expanded clone.

clone size	V gene	D gene	J gene	CDR3 DNA	CDR3 protein
once	TRBV11-2	TRBD2	TRBJ2-5	TGTGCCAGCAGCTCCGCCGGACTAGCGGGGGGGCAAGAGACCCAGTACTTC	CASSSAGLAGGQETQYF
.	TRBV4-1	.	TRBJ1-4	TGCGCCAGCAGCCATGCCCGACATGCAACTAATGAAAAACTGTTTTTT	CASSHARHATNEKLFF
.	TRBV4-1	.	TRBJ1-5	TGCGCCAGCAGCCAAGGACCCCCGGCAGGGACCAATCAGCCCCAGCATTTT	CASSQGPPAGTNQPQHF
.	TRBV5-6	TRBD1	TRBJ2-1	TGTGCCAGCAGCCTTCTCCGGGACAGCCCCTACAATGAGCAGTTCTTC	CASSLLRDSPYNEQFF
.	TRBV12-3/TRBV12-4	.	TRBJ1-2	TGTGCCAGCAGTTTGAGCAGGCCTTCGGGCTACACCTTC	CASSLSRPSGYTF
.	TRBV28	TRBD1	TRBJ2-5	TGTGCCAGCAGTTCCGGGACAGGGGGTTGGGAGACCCAGTACTTC	CASSSGTGGWETQYF
.	TRBV28	.	TRBJ2-7	TGTGCCAGCAGTGATCGGAACGAGCAGTACTTC	CASSDRNEQYF
.	TRBV9	.	TRBJ2-7	TGTGCCAGCAGCGTAAGCTCTTACTCCTACGAGCAGTACTTC	CASSVSSYSYEQYF
few	TRBV23-1	.	TRBJ2-7	TGCGCCAGCAGTCTGCTCCCGGAACCCCCTAGTAGACCGGCGTTCTACGAGCAGTACTTC	CASSLLPEPPSRPAFYEQYF
.	TRBV12-5	.	TRBJ2-7	TGTGCTAGTGGGCGATCGACAGGACGACACGAGCAGTACTTC	CASGRSTGRHEQYF
.	TRBV18	.	TRBJ2-7	TGTGCCAGCTCCGAAGGGGGATTCTCCTACGAGCAGTACTTC	CASSEGGFSYEQYF
.	TRBV7-9	.	TRBJ1-1	TGTGCCAGCAGCCTGCGGAGGGACACTGAAGCTTTCTTT	CASSLRRDTEAFF